This TCR beta chain came from a study of cytomegalovirus exposure and HLA in healthy donors. A remark on this clone: The antigen is not known.

General study points: Later analysis found that TCR beta chains associated with HLA were more clonally expanded than other, equally common chains.

The PCR was carried out with 60 Vbeta primers and 13 Jbeta primers. Profiled with immunoSEQ multiplex PCR; TCRdb holds only in-frame clones, not every one. Of under 150,000 clones detected, roughly 88% appear once; the ten largest clones hold about 1.5%. With V trimmed by 2 bases and J by 7 bases, 12 bases remained unmatched. The germline V gene encodes CDR1 LGHNA and CDR2 YSLEER. The CDR3 contains 17 residues. The J gene is TRBJ2-1, the V gene TRBV4-3; 9 bases fit TRBD2. The TCR originated in a boy aged 5 to 17 in good health and CMV-seronegative. Sequenced material: PBMCs. In DNA, the CDR3 is TGCGCCAGCAGCCAACGAACGGGACTAGCTCCGTTAAATGAGCAGTTCTTC. As protein: CASSQRTGLAPLNEQFF.